This T cell receptor beta chain was identified in a study of T cells in Graves' hyperthyroidism and ophthalmopathy. Broader study findings: The model identified upcoming ophthalmopathy a median 6.5 months ahead of onset.

Germline V lookup: CDR1 MNHEY, CDR2 SVGEGT. The CDR3 has 14 amino acids. With 6 bases clipped from V and 4 bases from J, the junction kept 7 bases outside the gene matches. RNA transcripts provided the source from which TCR beta CDR3 regions were amplified. The HTBI primer set was used in a first-round RT-PCR of the TCR CDR3. TCRdb independently ran MiXCR on the multiplex PCR reads; one entry per CDR3 protein. Altogether about 350,000 distinct CDR3 sequences are present, around 18% being singletons, with the ten largest covering around a sixth. On this clonotype: What it recognizes is unknown.

This receptor was obtained from a woman between 35 and 50 years old with Graves' ophthalmopathy. The chain combines TRBV6-2 or TRBV6-3 with TRBJ1-1; TRBD1 agrees at 8 bases. The specimen was blood. The CDR3 is CASSRTGWGTEAFF. The CDR3 DNA sequence: TGTGCCAGCAGCCGGACAGGGTGGGGCACTGAAGCTTTCTTT.